The 2 T cell receptor beta chains below were found in one sample sequenced in a study of beta chain features in type 1 diabetes. cDNA synthesis used the whole RNA isolate, giving expressed TCRB sequences. The assay was immunoSEQ multiplex PCR, and TCRdb's table has in-frame clones only and misses some. The sample records roughly 25,000 clones, about 70% being singletons. Sample: Tregs from blood. These receptors were taken from a woman aged 40 to 49 in good health.

This clone was found once. This rearrangement joins TRBV6-1 to TRBJ2-5; 9 bases agree with TRBD1. The CDR3 length is 13 residues. Germline V lookup: CDR1 MNHNS, CDR2 SASEGT. Trimming removed 6 bases from V and 5 bases from J; junction bases left unmatched: 4. The CDR3 bases are TGTGCCAGCAGGGGGACAGGGATGGAGACCCAGTACTTC. Its protein product is CASRGTGMETQYF.

This chain connects TRBV11-2 to TRBJ1-2, with TRBD1 identical over 8 bases. Germline values: CDR1 SGHAT, CDR2 FQNNGV. This CDR3 is 13 amino acids long. V lost 7 bases and J lost 8; bases outside the gene matches: 9. This chain's CDR3 is CASTPGQGWGYTF. The CDR3 DNA follows: TGTGCCAGCACCCCCGGACAGGGTTGGGGCTACACCTTC.